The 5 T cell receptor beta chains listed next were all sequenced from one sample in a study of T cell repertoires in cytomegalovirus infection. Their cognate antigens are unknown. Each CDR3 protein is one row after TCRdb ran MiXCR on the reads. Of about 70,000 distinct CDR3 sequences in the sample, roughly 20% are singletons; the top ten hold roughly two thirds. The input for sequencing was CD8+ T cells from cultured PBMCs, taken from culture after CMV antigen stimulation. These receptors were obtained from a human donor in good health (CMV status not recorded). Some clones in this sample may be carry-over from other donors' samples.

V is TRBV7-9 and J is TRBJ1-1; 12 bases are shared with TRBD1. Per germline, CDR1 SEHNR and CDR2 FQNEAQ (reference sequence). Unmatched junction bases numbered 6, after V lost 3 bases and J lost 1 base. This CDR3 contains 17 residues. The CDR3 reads CASSLGTGGAGNTEAFF. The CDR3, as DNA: TGTGCCAGCAGCTTGGGGACAGGGGGCGCGGGGAACACTGAAGCTTTCTTT.

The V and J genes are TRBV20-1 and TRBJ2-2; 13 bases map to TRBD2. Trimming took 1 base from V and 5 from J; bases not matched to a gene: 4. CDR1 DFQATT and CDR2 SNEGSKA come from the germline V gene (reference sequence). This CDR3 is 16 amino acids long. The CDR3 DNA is TGCAGTGCTAGAGGTGGGACTAGCGGGGAGACCGGGGAGCTGTTTTTT. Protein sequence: CSARGGTSGETGELFF.

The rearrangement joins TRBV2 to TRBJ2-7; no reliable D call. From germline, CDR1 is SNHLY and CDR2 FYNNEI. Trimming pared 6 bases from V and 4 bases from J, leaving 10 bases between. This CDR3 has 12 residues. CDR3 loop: CASSNKGYEQYF. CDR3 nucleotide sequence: TGTGCCAGCAGCAATAAGGGATACGAGCAGTACTTC.

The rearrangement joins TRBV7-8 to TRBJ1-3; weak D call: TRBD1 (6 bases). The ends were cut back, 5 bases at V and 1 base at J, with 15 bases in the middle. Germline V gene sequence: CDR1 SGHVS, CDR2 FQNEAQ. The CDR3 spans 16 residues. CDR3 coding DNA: TGTGCCAGCAGCCACGGAGAGGGGGGGTCTGGAAACACCATATATTTT. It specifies CASSHGEGGSGNTIYF.

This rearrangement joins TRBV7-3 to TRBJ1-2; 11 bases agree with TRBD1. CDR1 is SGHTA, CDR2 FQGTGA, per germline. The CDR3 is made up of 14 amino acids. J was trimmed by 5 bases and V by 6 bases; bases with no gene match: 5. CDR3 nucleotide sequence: TGTGCCAGCAGTGAAGGACAGGGGGCGTATGGCTACACCTTC. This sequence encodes CASSEGQGAYGYTF.